This record looks at one T cell receptor (beta chain) sequence and its context. Antigen: not known. Libraries were prepared by immunoSEQ multiplex PCR; TCRdb keeps only in-frame clonotypes and omits some of them. The sample has about 140,000 clones, more than 90% seen once. This entry is derived from a study of T cell responses to AZD1222 COVID-19 vaccine. Study-level results: Samples come after the peak T cell response, not at day 14. Regions 160-218 and 743-854 held dominance among vaccine-associated CD4 TCRs, which spanned spike. Donors, mostly white British, included more females; clonal diversity was possibly underestimated.

This material consisted of peripheral blood, taken on day 0 of AZD1222 vaccination. The clonotype comes from an adult in good health.

The CDR3 nucleotides are TGTGCCAGCAGTTTTGTCAGGGACGGAGGGGAAGCTTTCTTT. It codes for CASSFVRDGGEAFF. The rearrangement uses TRBV28 and TRBJ1-1; possibly TRBD1 for D (5 bases). V was trimmed by 3 bases and J by 8 bases, leaving 16 bases between them. The CDR3 contains 14 residues. Germline V lookup: CDR1 MDHEN, CDR2 SYDVKM.